The next 24 T cell receptor beta chains were all read from a single sample in a study of shared clonotypes between healthy human individuals. Data came from immunoSEQ multiplex PCR; TCRdb stores just in-frame clones and leaves some out. Altogether roughly 1,000,000 clones are present, around 78% being singletons, with the ten largest covering 0.5% to 0.65%. The sample comprised memory CD4+ T cells from PBMCs. This sample's subset: CD45RA-negative fraction. The receptors here all came from a man aged 18 to 29 in good health. Some clones in this sample may be carry-over from other donors' samples.

The rearrangement uses TRBV28 and TRBJ1-5; 7 bases agree with TRBD1. V was pared by 2 bases and J by 7 bases, with 14 bases of the junction left unmatched. CDR1 and CDR2 from the germline V gene are MDHEN and SYDVKM. The CDR3 loop spans 17 amino acids. CDR3 residues: CASSLMRGRDDLQPQHF. The CDR3 DNA reads as TGTGCCAGCAGTTTAATGAGGGGGCGCGACGATTTGCAGCCCCAGCATTTT. Filled out from reference TRBV28 and TRBJ1-5, the complete variable domain reads DVKVTQSSRYLVKRTGEKVFLECVQDMDHENMFWYRQDPGLGLRLIYFSYDVKMKEKGDIPEGYSVSREKKERFSLILESASTNQTSMYLCASSLMRGRDDLQPQHFGDGTRLSIL.

The rearrangement links TRBV5-1 to TRBJ1-1; D gene uncertain. The CDR3 is made up of 13 amino acids. V lost 4 bases and J 1 base, leaving 8 bases between the germline ends. Germline loops: CDR1 SGHRS, CDR2 YFSETQ. The CDR3 protein is CASSDTANTEAFF. The CDR3 DNA reads TGCGCCAGCAGCGATACGGCGAACACTGAAGCTTTCTTT.

This rearrangement joins TRBV28 to TRBJ1-2; unclear D gene. V lost 3 bases and J lost 7, with 9 bases in between. The CDR3 is made up of 12 amino acids. CDR1 MDHEN and CDR2 SYDVKM come from the germline V gene. CDR3 sequence reads: CASSFTQTGYTF. The DNA of the CDR3 is TGTGCCAGCAGTTTCACCCAGACTGGCTACACCTTC.

V gene TRBV2 combines with J gene TRBJ2-5; 8 nucleotides agree with TRBD2. Germline loops: CDR1 SNHLY, CDR2 FYNNEI. V lost 3 bases, J lost 4 bases, and 4 bases stayed unmatched. The CDR3 length is 14 residues. The CDR3 protein is CASSDGAGGETQYF. CDR3 in DNA: TGTGCCAGCAGTGACGGGGCGGGAGGAGAGACCCAGTACTTC.

DNA of the CDR3: TGTGCCACCTATTCTCCTGGTGGAAACACCATATATTTT. The encoded protein is CATYSPGGNTIYF. The genes are TRBV28 and TRBJ1-3, with D hard to call. This CDR3 is 13 amino acids long. The V end was cut by 10 bases, the J end by 3 bases, with 13 bases between. Germline V gene sequence: CDR1 MDHEN, CDR2 SYDVKM. The whole variable domain, filled in from reference TRBV28 and TRBJ1-3, reads DVKVTQSSRYLVKRTGEKVFLECVQDMDHENMFWYRQDPGLGLRLIYFSYDVKMKEKGDIPEGYSVSREKKERFSLILESASTNQTSMYLCATYSPGGNTIYFGEGSWLTVV.

This clone occurred once. The chain uses TRBV19 and TRBJ1-2, with TRBD1 as a possible D gene (5 bases). The CDR3 spans 15 residues. The V gene lost 2 bases and the J gene lost 3 bases, with 13 bases spanning the gap. Germline V gene data show CDR1 as LNHDA and CDR2 as SQIVND (reference sequence). CDR3 loop: CASSISPLGDYGYTF. In DNA, the CDR3 is TGTGCCAGTAGTATATCCCCCCTAGGGGACTATGGCTACACCTTC. The whole variable domain, remainder taken from reference TRBV19 and TRBJ1-2, is DGGITQSPKYLFRKEGQNVTLSCEQNLNHDAMYWYRQDPGQGLRLIYYSQIVNDFQKGDIAEGYSVSREKKESFPLTVTSAQKNPTAFYLCASSISPLGDYGYTFGSGTRLTVV.

For this clone: This CDR3 is also generated by other DNA sequences in the sample. J is TRBJ2-5 and V is TRBV7-3; D unresolved. Germline-derived CDR1 and CDR2 are SGHTA and FQGTGA. The CDR3 totals 13 residues. The ends were cut back, 5 bases at V and 5 bases at J, with 12 bases in the middle. CDR3 DNA sequence: TGTGCCAGCAGCCCTCGTTACGGTGAGACCCAGTACTTC. Amino acid sequence: CASSPRYGETQYF.

In this sample, this clone turned up once. The CDR3 nucleotides read TGTGCCAGCAGCGTAGGGCACGAGACCCAGTACTTC. Amino acid sequence: CASSVGHETQYF. This chain connects TRBV14 to TRBJ2-5; D not certain. Trimming removed 5 bases from V and 5 bases from J, with 9 bases in between. This CDR3 is 12 amino acids long. The germline CDR1 and CDR2 sequences are SGHDN and FVKESK. The whole variable domain, filled in from reference TRBV14 and TRBJ2-5, reads EAGVTQFPSHSVIEKGQTVTLRCDPISGHDNLYWYRRVMGKEIKFLLHFVKESKQDESGMPNNRFLAERTGGTYSTLKVQPAELEDSGVYFCASSVGHETQYFGPGTRLLVL.

This clone was seen a handful of times. The CDR3 DNA reads as TGTGCCAGCAGTGATAGGGCAATGAACACTGAAGCTTTCTTT. It codes for CASSDRAMNTEAFF. V gene TRBV6-1 combines with J gene TRBJ1-1, with D unclear. The V end was cut by 3 bases, the J end by 0 bases, with 8 bases between. Germline V gives CDR1 MNHNS, CDR2 SASEGT. This CDR3 comprises 14 residues.

The chain has TRBV28 and TRBJ2-3, with 8 bases aligning to TRBD1. CDR3 size: 14 residues. Trimming took 2 bases from V and 4 from J; bases not matched to a gene: 2. The V gene's germline CDR1 is MDHEN and CDR2 SYDVKM. CDR3: CASSLPTGADTQYF. The DNA of the CDR3 is TGTGCCAGCAGTTTACCGACAGGGGCAGATACGCAGTATTTT.

The J gene is TRBJ2-1, the V gene TRBV10-1; TRBD2 aligns across 16 bases. With V trimmed by 3 bases and J by 8 bases, 1 base remained unmatched. CDR1 WNHNN and CDR2 SYGVQD come from the germline V gene (reference sequence). This CDR3 has 15 residues. The CDR3 nucleotides are TGCGCCAGCAGTGACGGGACTAGCGGGAGGGATGAGCAGTTCTTC. Translating it yields CASSDGTSGRDEQFF.

This clone was observed a handful of times. The chain links TRBV4-1 to TRBJ2-5; D might be TRBD1 or TRBD2, each matching 5 bases. Trimming removed 4 bases at V and 2 bases at J, with 14 bases between. The germline CDR1 and CDR2 sequences are MGHRA and YSYEKL. The CDR3 runs 15 residues. The DNA of the CDR3 is TGCGCCAGCAGCCCCCGAGGGGACGGTCAAGAGACCCAGTACTTC. Protein sequence: CASSPRGDGQETQYF.

The gene calls are TRBV5-1 and TRBJ1-1; D might be TRBD1 (5 bases). CDR3 length: 15 residues. Germline-derived CDR1 and CDR2 are SGHRS and YFSETQ. V lost 4 bases, J lost 4 bases, and 17 bases lay in between. DNA of the CDR3: TGCGCCAGCAGCGCGGACGCCTTGGGGACCACTGAAGCTTTCTTT. It translates to CASSADALGTTEAFF.

This chain uses TRBV7-8 with TRBJ1-1; 7 bases are shared with TRBD1. Germline CDR1 reads SGHVS; CDR2 reads FQNEAQ. The CDR3 runs 14 residues. V lost 5 bases, J lost 1 base, and 4 bases stayed unmatched. CDR3 nucleotide sequence: TGTGCCAGCAGCGCACGGGACAGGAACACTGAAGCTTTCTTT. It codes for CASSARDRNTEAFF.

This clone has just one count. CDR3 protein: CASSTPSLSVRKYF. DNA for the CDR3: TGTGCCAGCAGCACCCCCTCACTTTCGGTTCGAAAGTACTTC. J is TRBJ2-7 and V is TRBV5-4; D is unresolved. This CDR3 region has 14 residues. The germline V gene has CDR1 SGHNT and CDR2 YYREEE (reference sequence). Deletions cut 4 bases from V and 11 bases from J, with 22 bases between.

This clone was found a few times. The V gene is TRBV5-1, the J gene TRBJ2-1; 9 bases are a match to TRBD2. The CDR3 is made up of 16 amino acids. CDR1 and CDR2 from the germline V gene are SGHRS and YFSETQ. V was pared by 0 bases and J by 8 bases, with 9 bases of the junction left unmatched. The CDR3: CASSLEGGRAWDEQFF. CDR3 DNA: TGCGCCAGCAGCTTGGAAGGCGGGAGGGCCTGGGATGAGCAGTTCTTC.

This chain joins TRBV9 and TRBJ1-2; weak D call: TRBD1 (6 bases). Germline-derived CDR1 and CDR2 are SGDLS and YYNGEE. The CDR3 spans 13 residues. V was trimmed by 3 bases and J by 8 bases, leaving 14 bases between them. CDR3 protein: CASSAVRGLGYTF. The CDR3 DNA follows: TGTGCCAGCAGCGCCGTTCGGGGGCTGGGCTACACCTTC.

The J gene is TRBJ1-4, the V gene TRBV30; weak D call: TRBD1 (5 bases). Per germline, CDR1 GTSNPN and CDR2 SVGIG (reference sequence). The V gene lost 2 bases and the J gene lost 4 bases, with 14 bases spanning the gap. The CDR3 is 15 residues long. This CDR3 is CAWSWNRGYNEKLFF. The CDR3 coding sequence is TGTGCCTGGAGTTGGAACCGGGGCTATAATGAAAAACTGTTTTTT.

This clone has just a few counts. The V and J genes are TRBV27 and TRBJ1-4; maybe TRBD1 (6 bases). With 4 bases removed from V and 1 base from J, the gap between germline ends came to 13 bases. The CDR3 is 16 residues long. Germline V lookup: CDR1 MNHEY, CDR2 SMNVEV (reference sequence). CDR3 amino acids: CASSSRGGGTNEKLFF. The CDR3 coding sequence is TGTGCCAGCAGTTCGCGAGGAGGGGGAACTAATGAAAAACTGTTTTTT.

The chain couples TRBV27 to TRBJ2-2, with D tentatively TRBD1 or TRBD2 (5 bases each). The CDR3 totals 13 residues. Germline V gene lookup returns CDR1 MNHEY and CDR2 SMNVEV (reference sequence). Trimming left V 10 bases short and J 1 base short, with 10 bases between. CDR3 DNA sequence: TGTGCCAACCGGGACGGGAACACCGGGGAGCTGTTTTTT. Translation gives CANRDGNTGELFF.

The chain uses TRBV7-9 and TRBJ2-3; weak D call: TRBD1 (6 bases). CDR1 and CDR2 from the germline V gene are SEHNR and FQNEAQ (reference sequence). This CDR3 spans 14 amino acids. V shed 1 base and J shed 5 bases, with 10 bases lying between them. The CDR3 region has the DNA TGTGCCAGCAGCTTAGGGCAGGGGAAAGATACGCAGTATTTT. Protein: CASSLGQGKDTQYF. Drawing the rest from reference TRBV7-9 and TRBJ2-3, the complete variable domain is DTGVSQNPRHKITKRGQNVTFRCDPISEHNRLYWYRQTLGQGPEFLTYFQNEAQLEKSRLLSDRFSAERPKGSFSTLEIQRTEQGDSAMYLCASSLGQGKDTQYFGPGTRLTVL.

The V gene is TRBV9, the J gene TRBJ1-3, with 11 bases identical to TRBD1. The V segment lost 4 bases and the J segment 4 bases; nucleotides outside the gene matches: 10. Looked up from germline, CDR1 is SGDLS and CDR2 is YYNGEE. The CDR3 is 17 amino acids. CDR3 residues: CASSPLGQGAFGNTIYF. In DNA form, the CDR3 reads TGTGCCAGCAGCCCCCTCGGACAGGGGGCGTTCGGAAACACCATATATTTT.

V usage is TRBV6-5 and J usage is TRBJ2-7, with a possible D match to TRBD2 (5 bases). Germline values: CDR1 MNHEY, CDR2 SVGAGI. The ends were cut back, 4 bases at V and 7 bases at J, with 8 bases in the middle. This CDR3 comprises 11 residues. The chain's CDR3 is CASSLRREQYF. In nucleotides, the CDR3 is TGTGCCAGCAGTTTACGGAGGGAGCAGTACTTC.

This clone was seen only once. V is TRBV2 and J is TRBJ2-3; 8 bases are shared with TRBD1. CDR3 length: 16 residues. Trimming at V came to 8 bases and at J to 5 bases, leaving 15 bases not matched to a gene. Germline CDR1 reads SNHLY; CDR2 reads FYNNEI. In DNA form, the CDR3 reads TGTGCCAGCTCCAACGGTCTTTGGACAGGGAAAGATACGCAGTATTTT. It specifies CASSNGLWTGKDTQYF.